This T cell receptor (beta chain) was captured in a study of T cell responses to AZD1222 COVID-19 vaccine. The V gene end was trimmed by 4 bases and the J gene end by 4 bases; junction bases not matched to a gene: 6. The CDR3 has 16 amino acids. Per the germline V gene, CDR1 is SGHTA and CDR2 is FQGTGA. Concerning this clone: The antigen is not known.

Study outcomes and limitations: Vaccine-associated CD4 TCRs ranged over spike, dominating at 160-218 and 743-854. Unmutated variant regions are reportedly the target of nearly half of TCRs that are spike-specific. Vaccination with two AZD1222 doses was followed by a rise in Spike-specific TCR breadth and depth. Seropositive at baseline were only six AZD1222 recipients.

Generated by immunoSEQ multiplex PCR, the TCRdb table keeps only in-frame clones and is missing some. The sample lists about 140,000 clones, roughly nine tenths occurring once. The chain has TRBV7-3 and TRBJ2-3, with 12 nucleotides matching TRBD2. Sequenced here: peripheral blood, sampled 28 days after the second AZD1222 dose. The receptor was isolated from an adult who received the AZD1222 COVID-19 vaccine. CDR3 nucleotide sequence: TGTGCCAGCAGCTCCCGGACTAGCGGGACTGCAGATACGCAGTATTTT. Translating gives CASSSRTSGTADTQYF.